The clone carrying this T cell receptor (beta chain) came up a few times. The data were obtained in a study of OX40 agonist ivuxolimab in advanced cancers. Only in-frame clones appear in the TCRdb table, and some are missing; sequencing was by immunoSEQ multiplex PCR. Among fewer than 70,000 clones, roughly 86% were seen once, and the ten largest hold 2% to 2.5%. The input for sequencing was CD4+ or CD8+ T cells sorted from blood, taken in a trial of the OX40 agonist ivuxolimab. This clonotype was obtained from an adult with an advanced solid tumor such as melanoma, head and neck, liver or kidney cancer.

The CDR3, as DNA: TGCGCCAGCAGCATGAACGGGGGCACTAATGAAAAACTGTTTTTT. It codes for CASSMNGGTNEKLFF. The rearrangement joins TRBV5-1 to TRBJ1-4, with D possibly matching TRBD1 (6 bases). This CDR3 contains 15 residues. V was cut by 4 bases and J by 2 bases, with 12 bases left in between. CDR1 is SGHRS, CDR2 YFSETQ, per germline.